Presented here are 30 T cell receptor beta chains from one specimen sequenced in a study of T cells in Graves' hyperthyroidism and ophthalmopathy. Authors of the study amplified TCR beta CDR3 regions from RNA transcripts. The TCR CDR3 was amplified in a first-round RT-PCR using the HTBI primer set. TCRdb fed the multiplex PCR reads into MiXCR, producing one record per CDR3 protein. Altogether hundreds of thousands of distinct CDR3 sequences are present, 15% to 20% being singletons, with the ten largest covering 3% to 4%. The sample comprised blood. These receptors were collected from a woman aged 30 to 39 with Graves' hyperthyroidism.

This clonotype came up many times. The CDR3 is CSARGVGLAGYNEQFF. CDR3 nucleotides: TGCAGTGCTAGGGGGGTGGGACTAGCGGGCTACAATGAGCAGTTCTTC. V usage is TRBV20-1 and J usage is TRBJ2-1; TRBD2 agrees at 12 bases. CDR1 is DFQATT and CDR2 is SNEGSKA in the germline V gene (reference sequence). CDR3 size: 16 residues. V shed 3 bases and J 3 bases; nucleotides not matched to a gene: 6.

This clonotype came up many times. The rearrangement uses TRBV2 and TRBJ2-1; no reliable D call. The V gene lost 2 bases and the J gene lost 5 bases, with 13 bases spanning the gap. Germline V lookup: CDR1 SNHLY, CDR2 FYNNEI. The CDR3 is 15 residues long. The CDR3 region is CASSESGLVNNEQFF. The CDR3 coding sequence is TGTGCCAGCAGTGAAAGTGGGCTCGTCAACAATGAGCAGTTCTTC.

This chain connects TRBV7-3 to TRBJ1-1, with 7 bases fitting TRBD1. The CDR3 runs to 14 residues. V shed 6 bases and J 4 bases; nucleotides not matched to a gene: 8. In germline, CDR1 is SGHTA, CDR2 FQGTGA. The CDR3 loop is CASRLSAGGTEAFF. In DNA form, the CDR3 reads TGTGCCAGCAGACTTAGCGCAGGGGGCACTGAAGCTTTCTTT.

The chain is built from TRBV10-3 and TRBJ1-5, with D possibly TRBD1 on 6 matching bases. The V gene's germline CDR1 is ENHRY and CDR2 SYGVKD. V was shortened by 4 bases and J by 4 bases, with 14 bases between the two germline ends. CDR3 length: 15 amino acids. The CDR3 spells CAISGGGQGNQPQHF. CDR3 sequence (DNA): TGTGCCATCAGTGGGGGGGGGCAGGGGAATCAGCCCCAGCATTTT.

A few counts support this clonotype. The V gene is TRBV20-1, the J gene TRBJ2-7; 8 bases map to TRBD1. The germline V gene has CDR1 DFQATT and CDR2 SNEGSKA (reference sequence). With V trimmed by 7 bases and J by 6 bases, 5 bases remained unmatched. The CDR3 sequence is 11 residues long. DNA for the CDR3: TGCAGTGTTAAAGACAGGGGCGAGCAGTACTTC. It is translated as CSVKDRGEQYF.

This chain links TRBV7-3 with TRBJ2-7; D ambiguous. There are 14 residues in the CDR3. Between the trimmed V and J ends, which lost 1 base and 5 bases, there was a span of 12 bases. From germline, CDR1 is SGHTA and CDR2 FQGTGA. The CDR3, as DNA: TGTGCCAGCAGCTTAATGGGGTCCTGGGACGAGCAGTACTTC. Translation: CASSLMGSWDEQYF.

This clonotype has more than one count but fewer than ten. The gene calls are TRBV20-1 and TRBJ2-2; tentatively, D is TRBD2 (5 bases). V dropped 3 bases and J dropped 0 bases, with 11 bases sitting between them. Per the germline V gene, CDR1 is DFQATT and CDR2 is SNEGSKA (reference sequence). The CDR3 has 15 amino acids. The CDR3 region is CSASVWTPNTGELFF. CDR3 nucleotides: TGCAGTGCTAGTGTCTGGACTCCGAACACCGGGGAGCTGTTTTTT.

In DNA, the CDR3 is TGTGCCAGCAGCACATTGACAGGGACTAGTTCACCCCTCCACTTT. Its protein product is CASSTLTGTSSPLHF. This rearrangement joins TRBV5-5 to TRBJ1-6; 7 nucleotides align to TRBD1. The CDR3 is 15 residues long. Germline V gene sequence: CDR1 SGHKS, CDR2 YYEKEE (reference sequence). Losses at the gene ends were 4 bases for V and 9 bases for J; bases not matched to a gene: 10.

About this clonotype itself: Its ends do not fully match the called genes, so a read error is possible. The chain joins TRBV5-1 to TRBJ2-7, with 12 nucleotides matching TRBD2. The CDR3 runs 15 residues. Germline values: CDR1 SGHRS, CDR2 YFSETQ. Here the CDR3 reads CTSSSGTSGSYEQYF. In nucleotides, the CDR3 is TGCACCAGCAGTTCCGGGACTAGCGGGTCCTACGAGCAGTACTTC.

The chain recombines TRBV28 with TRBJ1-4; D remains unclear. Trimming removed 1 base at V and 0 bases at J, with 6 bases between. Germline CDR1 and CDR2: MDHEN and SYDVKM. The CDR3 covers 15 residues. Here the CDR3 reads CASSLSRATNEKLFF. The CDR3 DNA sequence: TGTGCCAGCAGTTTATCCCGCGCAACTAATGAAAAACTGTTTTTT. The complete variable domain, with remaining parts taken from reference TRBV28 and TRBJ1-4, reads DVKVTQSSRYLVKRTGEKVFLECVQDMDHENMFWYRQDPGLGLRLIYFSYDVKMKEKGDIPEGYSVSREKKERFSLILESASTNQTSMYLCASSLSRATNEKLFFGSGTQLSVL.

In its sample, this clonotype was seen many times. The genes are TRBV5-1 and TRBJ2-3; 10 bases map to TRBD2. Trimming cost V 0 bases and J 5 bases; bases outside gene matches: 6. The V gene's germline CDR1 is SGHRS and CDR2 YFSETQ. The CDR3 sequence is 16 residues long. CDR3 sequence (DNA): TGCGCCAGCAGCTTGGTACAGCGGGAGGGTGGAGATACGCAGTATTTT. It specifies CASSLVQREGGDTQYF.

The sample holds many counts of this clonotype. The chain carries TRBV28 and TRBJ2-7; D is unresolved. Germline CDR1 is MDHEN and CDR2 is SYDVKM. The CDR3 is made up of 10 amino acids. V lost 7 bases, J lost 6 bases, and 7 bases lay in between. The CDR3 coding sequence is TGTGCCAGCAAGTTACGCGAGCAGTACTTC. It is translated as CASKLREQYF.

Many counts were recorded for this clonotype. V and J are TRBV5-1 and TRBJ1-1; 9 bases match TRBD1. The CDR3 length is 13 residues. Germline lookup yields CDR1 SGHRS and CDR2 YFSETQ. J lost 7 bases, V lost 5 bases, and 6 bases had no gene match. CDR3 DNA: TGCGCCAGCAGTACAGGGGGCGCGGGTGAAGCTTTCTTT. Encoded protein: CASSTGGAGEAFF.

This clonotype was observed many times. V is TRBV28 and J is TRBJ1-4; 7 bases map to TRBD1. The CDR3 length is 17 residues. Germline lookup yields CDR1 MDHEN and CDR2 SYDVKM. V gave up 5 bases and J gave up 6 bases; unmatched junction bases: 15. The CDR3 loop reads CASSRIRQGIADEKLFF. In nucleotides, the CDR3 is TGTGCCAGCAGTCGGATTCGACAGGGAATTGCGGATGAAAAACTGTTTTTT.

This clonotype showed up many times. This chain uses TRBV7-2 with TRBJ2-3; D might be TRBD1 or TRBD2, each matching 5 bases. This CDR3 contains 15 residues. Germline V gene sequence: CDR1 SGHTA, CDR2 FQGNSA. Between the trimmed V and J ends, which lost 5 bases and 4 bases, there was a span of 16 bases. The CDR3 DNA is TGTGCCAGCAGCCCACTAGGGGATTTAGCAGATACGCAGTATTTT. As protein: CASSPLGDLADTQYF.

V and J are TRBV28 and TRBJ1-5; TRBD1 is a possible D gene (6 bases). CDR1 MDHEN and CDR2 SYDVKM come from the germline V gene. The CDR3 extends over 12 amino acids. V dropped 7 bases and J dropped 5 bases, with 9 bases sitting between them. The CDR3: CASTPGDQPQHF. The CDR3 DNA sequence: TGTGCCAGCACTCCAGGGGATCAGCCCCAGCATTTT.

In this sample, this clonotype turned up many times. The J gene is TRBJ2-1, the V gene TRBV20-1; D unclear. Trimming left V 3 bases short and J 5 bases short, with 8 bases between. CDR1 DFQATT and CDR2 SNEGSKA come from the germline V gene (reference sequence). The CDR3 covers 12 residues. For the CDR3, the DNA is TGCAGTGCTAGGTTGTTGAACAATGAGCAGTTCTTC. It codes for CSARLLNNEQFF.

This sequence joins TRBV15 and TRBJ1-1; D not resolved. In germline, CDR1 is LNHNV, CDR2 YYDKDF (reference sequence). Trimming took off 5 bases at V and 1 base at J, with 11 bases between the two ends. The CDR3 is 14 amino acids. CDR3 bases: TGTGCCACCAGCCGCAATACGGGGAACACTGAAGCTTTCTTT. Amino acids: CATSRNTGNTEAFF. Together with reference TRBV15 and TRBJ1-1, the CDR3 gives the full variable domain: DAMVIQNPRYQVTQFGKPVTLSCSQTLNHNVMYWYQQKSSQAPKLLFHYYDKDFNNEADTPDNFQSRRPNTSFCFLDIRSPGLGDTAMYLCATSRNTGNTEAFFGQGTRLTVV.

This clonotype turned up a few times. This may arise from a read error, as a much more abundant clone is one base away. Lacking the conserved final phenylalanine or tryptophan, this CDR3 likely reflects a read error. This rearrangement joins TRBV28 to TRBJ2-2; unclear D gene. Germline V CDR1 and CDR2: MDHEN, SYDVKM. The V and J ends lost 6 bases and 6 bases respectively, with 14 bases between them. The CDR3 is made up of 14 amino acids. The CDR3 DNA is TGTGCCAGCAGCCCTGGGCTGGCCGCCGGGGAGCTGTTTCTT. Its protein is CASSPGLAAGELFL.

There are a few counts of this clonotype. The gene calls are TRBV6-2 or TRBV6-3 and TRBJ2-1; D uncertain. The V end was cut by 8 bases, the J end by 0 bases, with 14 bases between. Germline V gene lookup returns CDR1 MNHEY and CDR2 SVGEGT. The CDR3 consists of 15 residues. In DNA form, the CDR3 reads TGTGCCAGCGGAAATAGTTGGAGCTCCTACAATGAGCAGTTCTTC. Translated: CASGNSWSSYNEQFF.

This clonotype was found many times. V and J are TRBV4-1 and TRBJ2-1, with a tentative D call TRBD1 (6 bases). The germline V gene has CDR1 MGHRA and CDR2 YSYEKL. The CDR3 length is 16 residues. V lost 0 bases, J lost 9 bases, and 18 bases lay in between. The CDR3 nucleotides read TGCGCCAGCAGCCAAGAGTCCGGCCCTTTAGGGGGTGAGCAGTTCTTC. Translation: CASSQESGPLGGEQFF.

The CDR3 is CATSRPRGGMNEQFF. In DNA form, the CDR3 reads TGTGCCACCAGCAGACCTCGGGGGGGGATGAATGAGCAGTTCTTC. This rearrangement joins TRBV15 to TRBJ2-1; 8 positions match TRBD2. V was clipped by 2 bases and J by 7 bases; unmatched bases: 7. Germline CDR1 LNHNV, CDR2 YYDKDF (reference sequence). The CDR3 sequence is 15 residues long.

The V and J genes are TRBV20-1 and TRBJ2-7, with D perhaps TRBD1 (6 bases). This CDR3 is built from 15 residues. The germline gives CDR1 DFQATT, CDR2 SNEGSKA (reference sequence). The ends were cut back, 0 bases at V and 3 bases at J, with 15 bases in the middle. The CDR3 sequence: CSARDPQGTLYEQYF. CDR3 nucleotides: TGCAGTGCTAGAGACCCCCAGGGGACCCTCTACGAGCAGTACTTC.

The chain carries TRBV29-1 and TRBJ2-5; tentative D call: TRBD1 (5 bases). The V end was cut by 8 bases, the J end by 1 base, with 14 bases between. CDR1 and CDR2 from the germline V gene are SQVTM and ANQGSEA. The length of the CDR3 is 13 residues. Here the CDR3 reads CSTYRLSQETQYF. Written as DNA, the CDR3 is TGCAGCACATACAGGCTAAGCCAAGAGACCCAGTACTTC.

As for this clonotype: This clone may be a read error of a much larger clone one base away. The J gene is TRBJ1-2, the V gene TRBV27; D gene unclear. Germline V gene lookup returns CDR1 MNHEY and CDR2 SMNVEV (reference sequence). This CDR3 region has 15 residues. Deletions cut 1 base from V and 6 bases from J, with 15 bases between. The CDR3 spells CASSLLRGSTNGYTF. The DNA for the CDR3 is TGTGCCAGCAGTTTATTGCGTGGATCTACCAATGGCTACACCTTC.

The gene calls are TRBV10-3 and TRBJ2-6, with a possible D match to TRBD1 (6 bases). V dropped 5 bases and J dropped 1 base, with 6 bases sitting between them. Germline CDR1 is ENHRY and CDR2 is SYGVKD. The length of the CDR3 is 14 residues. CDR3 amino acids: CAISQGSGANVLTF. Written as DNA, the CDR3 is TGTGCCATCAGTCAGGGGTCTGGGGCCAACGTCCTGACTTTC.

Many counts were recorded for this clonotype. The chain is built from TRBV27 and TRBJ2-7, with TRBD2 identical over 13 bases. The CDR3 is made up of 15 amino acids. V lost 5 bases and J lost 2; bases outside the gene matches: 3. Looked up from germline, CDR1 is MNHEY and CDR2 is SMNVEV (reference sequence). DNA of the CDR3: TGTGCCAGCAGTCGAGGACTAGCGGGAGCCTACGAGCAGTACTTC. Its translation: CASSRGLAGAYEQYF.

This clonotype was seen at least ten times. The chain links TRBV5-1 to TRBJ2-2, with D unclear. CDR3 length equals 12 residues. Trimming left V 3 bases short and J 6 bases short, with 6 bases between. Germline loops: CDR1 SGHRS, CDR2 YFSETQ. The CDR3 is CASSWQAGELFF. The DNA of the CDR3 is TGCGCCAGCAGCTGGCAGGCCGGGGAGCTGTTTTTT.

In its sample, this clonotype was seen a few times. A clone one base away is much larger, so this may be a read error. This chain uses TRBV27 with TRBJ2-6; 10 nucleotides agree with TRBD2. CDR1 MNHEY and CDR2 SMNVEV come from the germline V gene (reference sequence). CDR3 size: 17 residues. The CDR3 sequence: CASSPLAGAGGANALTF. The DNA of the CDR3 is TGTGCCAGCAGTCCCCTAGCGGGAGCAGGGGGGGCCAACGCCCTGACTTTC.

This clonotype showed up just a few times. The J gene is TRBJ1-2, the V gene TRBV12-3 or TRBV12-4; 7 nucleotides line up with TRBD1. Trimming cost V 6 bases and J 4 bases; bases outside gene matches: 5. The CDR3 is made up of 13 amino acids. CDR3 DNA: TGTGCCAGCAGCGCCGGGACAGCCTATGGCTACACCTTC. Translation gives CASSAGTAYGYTF.